The 19 T cell receptor beta chains below were found in one sample sequenced in a study of regulatory T cells in long-lasting Graves disease. Relying on iRepertoire HTBI primers and Arm-PCR of CDR3 regions, the team built TCR beta libraries. TCRdb re-called the multiplex PCR reads with MiXCR, one entry per CDR3 protein. Among 650,000 to 850,000 distinct CDR3 sequences listed, around 32% were seen once. Stated time point: persistent/refractory GD, antithyroid drugs over 5 years with positive TRAb. PBMCs provided the RNA from which the TCR library was made. The source material was peripheral blood mononuclear cells (PBMCs), sampled when the disease was refractory, from a patient treated with antithyroid drugs. These receptors all come from a female donor with Graves disease.

This clonotype was seen a handful of times. The V call is TRBV7-7, the J call TRBJ1-3; D is ambiguous. CDR3 length equals 13 residues. CDR1 and CDR2 (germline): SSHAT, FNYEAQ (reference sequence). Trimming pared 5 bases from V and 2 bases from J, leaving 7 bases between. The CDR3 is CASSHGPGNTIYF. The CDR3 coding sequence is TGTGCCAGCAGCCATGGACCTGGAAACACCATATATTTT.

The J gene is TRBJ1-1, the V gene TRBV5-1; the D is unclear. Trimming cost V 3 bases and J 1 base, with 10 bases left between them. CDR1 SGHRS and CDR2 YFSETQ come from the germline V gene. The CDR3 contains 14 residues. The CDR3 region has the DNA TGCGCCAGCAGCTCCCGACACGCGAACACTGAAGCTTTCTTT. It is translated as CASSSRHANTEAFF.

Many counts were recorded for this clonotype. The gene calls are TRBV2 and TRBJ2-2; no definite D call. The CDR3 extends over 15 amino acids. Per germline, CDR1 SNHLY and CDR2 FYNNEI. The V and J ends lost 6 bases and 0 bases respectively, with 11 bases between them. CDR3 in DNA: TGTGCCAGCAGCGCGCCGACATCGAACACCGGGGAGCTGTTTTTT. Protein product: CASSAPTSNTGELFF.

The chain employs TRBV6-1 and TRBJ2-5; D may be TRBD2 (5 bases). The CDR3 runs to 16 residues. From germline, CDR1 is MNHNS and CDR2 SASEGT. V was cut by 4 bases and J by 0 bases, with 15 bases left in between. This chain's CDR3 is CASSALREQYQETQYF. The CDR3 bases are TGTGCCAGCAGTGCTCTCCGGGAACAATACCAAGAGACCCAGTACTTC.

This chain uses TRBV29-1 with TRBJ2-2, with 9 bases that match TRBD1. There are 15 residues in the CDR3. The germline V gene has CDR1 SQVTM and CDR2 ANQGSEA. The V and J ends lost 7 bases and 3 bases, in that order; junction bases with no gene match: 9. The CDR3 nucleotides read TGCAGCGCCTATACAGGGGGCCTTGACACCGGGGAGCTGTTTTTT. Its protein is CSAYTGGLDTGELFF.

The CDR3 nucleotides read TGTGCCATCAGTGAGGGTTGGGCTAGCGGGAGGTTATACGAGCAGTACTTC. Protein sequence: CAISEGWASGRLYEQYF. V and J are TRBV10-3 and TRBJ2-7, with 11 bases fitting TRBD2. The CDR3 sequence is 17 residues long. Germline lookup yields CDR1 ENHRY and CDR2 SYGVKD. Trimming cost V 2 bases and J 4 bases; bases outside gene matches: 10.

The table lists this clonotype with a few counts. This rearrangement joins TRBV20-1 to TRBJ2-7, with TRBD1 identical over 12 bases. This CDR3 is built from 13 residues. CDR1 is DFQATT, CDR2 SNEGSKA, per germline (reference sequence). V lost 5 bases and J lost 5; bases outside the gene matches: 4. The CDR3 DNA reads as TGCAGTGCTCCGGGACAGGGGGCCCACGAGCAGTACTTC. Protein: CSAPGQGAHEQYF.

This clonotype showed up many times. The chain has TRBV2 and TRBJ2-5; TRBD1 might be the D (5 bases). V was shortened by 5 bases and J by 0 bases, with 7 bases between the two germline ends. Germline lookup yields CDR1 SNHLY and CDR2 FYNNEI. The CDR3 is 13 residues long. CDR3 bases: TGTGCCAGCAGTCAGGACAACCAAGAGACCCAGTACTTC. It encodes CASSQDNQETQYF.

This sequence joins TRBV19 and TRBJ1-1; D is undetermined. Trimming took off 1 base at V and 3 bases at J, with 9 bases between the two ends. This CDR3 spans 14 amino acids. Looked up from germline, CDR1 is LNHDA and CDR2 is SQIVND (reference sequence). As DNA, the CDR3 is TGTGCCAGTAGTATAGTGGGTTCTGACACTGAAGCTTTCTTT. As protein: CASSIVGSDTEAFF.

This clonotype was seen repeatedly, ten times or more. CDR3 DNA: TGCAGTGCTATTAACACCATGAACACTGAAGCTTTCTTT. This encodes CSAINTMNTEAFF. This sequence joins TRBV20-1 and TRBJ1-1; no clear D. Germline CDR1 reads DFQATT; CDR2 reads SNEGSKA (reference sequence). The CDR3 extends over 13 amino acids. With 4 bases removed from V and 0 bases from J, the gap between germline ends came to 9 bases.

In regard to this clonotype: A read error may explain this, as a much larger clone is one base away. The V call is TRBV28, the J call TRBJ1-1, with D perhaps matching TRBD1 (5 bases). This CDR3 has 12 amino acids. The germline V gene encodes CDR1 MDHEN and CDR2 SYDVKM. Written as DNA, the CDR3 is TGTGCCGTCGTGGGGGTGAACACTGACGCTTTCTTT. The encoded protein is CAVVGVNTDAFF.

This clonotype was found many times. The rearrangement uses TRBV12-3 or TRBV12-4 and TRBJ1-2; no definite D call. The CDR3 runs 11 residues. Trimming removed 3 bases at V and 8 bases at J, with 7 bases between. The CDR3 sequence: CASSFQLGYTF. CDR3 coding DNA: TGTGCCAGCAGTTTTCAGCTGGGCTACACCTTC.

The chain carries TRBV6-1 and TRBJ1-3, with 7 bases lining up with TRBD1. V was pared by 4 bases and J by 4 bases, with 10 bases of the junction left unmatched. This CDR3 spans 16 amino acids. The germline gives CDR1 MNHNS, CDR2 SASEGT. CDR3 nucleotide sequence: TGTGCCAGCAGTGGGGTCGACAGGGCAAAGGGAAACACCATATATTTT. Protein sequence: CASSGVDRAKGNTIYF.

The genes are TRBV29-1 and TRBJ1-1; D call uncertain. CDR1 SQVTM and CDR2 ANQGSEA come from the germline V gene. There are 9 residues in the CDR3. V was shortened by 6 bases and J by 1 base, with 0 bases between the two germline ends. CDR3 amino acids: CSVNTEAFF. The CDR3 DNA reads as TGCAGCGTGAACACTGAAGCTTTCTTT.

This clonotype was counted ten times or more. V is TRBV12-3 or TRBV12-4 and J is TRBJ1-4, with a tentative D call TRBD1 (6 bases). Trimming took off 3 bases at V and 7 bases at J, with 12 bases between the two ends. The CDR3 contains 14 residues. CDR3 in amino acids: CASSLGTGSEKLFF. For the CDR3, the DNA is TGTGCCAGCAGTTTGGGTACAGGGAGTGAAAAACTGTTTTTT.

The rearrangement joins TRBV20-1 to TRBJ2-5; 10 bases match TRBD2. With V trimmed by 0 bases and J by 2 bases, 21 bases remained unmatched. The CDR3 totals 21 residues. The germline V gene encodes CDR1 DFQATT and CDR2 SNEGSKA (reference sequence). This chain's CDR3 is CSARDLRGGESGRVHQETQYF. The CDR3 coding sequence is TGCAGTGCTAGAGATCTTAGGGGGGGGGAAAGCGGGAGGGTCCATCAAGAGACCCAGTACTTC.

This clonotype was seen only a few times. V and J are TRBV5-1 and TRBJ2-6; D gene uncertain. V lost 0 bases and J lost 3, with 7 bases in between. This CDR3 spans 15 amino acids. In germline, CDR1 is SGHRS, CDR2 YFSETQ. CDR3 loop: CASSLEAGGANVLTF. In DNA, the CDR3 is TGCGCCAGCAGCTTGGAAGCAGGTGGGGCCAACGTCCTGACTTTC.

The chain links TRBV6-1 to TRBJ1-5; unclear D gene. The germline gives CDR1 MNHNS, CDR2 SASEGT. The CDR3 has 18 amino acids. Trimming stripped 5 bases from V and 9 bases from J, with 29 bases between. CDR3 nucleotide sequence: TGTGCCAGCAGTTACCCTCTCCCGAGGATGGCCAGTGTAATGCCCCAGCATTTT. Encoded protein: CASSYPLPRMASVMPQHF.

This clonotype was observed at least ten times. V and J are TRBV2 and TRBJ1-2, with 8 bases matching TRBD1. This CDR3 has 12 amino acids. From germline, CDR1 is SNHLY and CDR2 FYNNEI. J lost 5 bases, V lost 8 bases, and 4 bases had no gene match. Here the CDR3 reads CASSGGLYGYTF. The DNA for the CDR3 is TGTGCCAGCTCAGGGGGCTTGTATGGCTACACCTTC.